Listed below are T cell receptor beta chains from one sample, sequenced in a study of T cells in Graves' hyperthyroidism and ophthalmopathy. TCRdb reprocessed the multiplex PCR reads with MiXCR, giving one entry per CDR3 protein. The data contain hundreds of thousands of distinct CDR3 sequences, roughly 14% of them singletons. Sequenced material: blood. These receptors all come from a woman between 40 and 50 years old with Graves' ophthalmopathy. Each CDR3 is given with its conserved first and last residue. D genes are given only for firm matches. The listing skips clone size in some rows; elsewhere it reads once, few, many or a size class.

j_call	d_call	clone_size	v_call	cdr3_aa	cdr3_nt
TRBJ2-7	TRBD2	many	TRBV6-4	CASGRGGEQYF	TGTGCCAGCGGGAGGGGAGGCGAGCAGTACTTC
TRBJ2-7	.	many	TRBV2	CASSGERWYEQYF	TGTGCCAGCAGTGGTGAGAGGTGGTACGAGCAGTACTTC
TRBJ2-7	.	many	TRBV9	CASSVALGDYEQYF	TGTGCCAGCAGCGTAGCTCTCGGGGACTACGAGCAGTACTTC
TRBJ2-5	.	many	TRBV7-2	CASSSWTQGTQYF	TGTGCCAGCAGCTCCTGGACTCAGGGGACCCAGTACTTC
TRBJ2-5	.	many	TRBV6-5	CASIPQAAIGETQYF	TGTGCCAGCATTCCACAGGCGGCGATCGGAGAGACCCAGTACTTC
TRBJ2-7	.	many	TRBV28	CASSATGSYEQYF	TGTGCCAGCAGCGCCACTGGGTCCTACGAGCAGTACTTC
TRBJ2-7	TRBD1	once	TRBV4-1	CASSQGATGPFNEQYF	TGCGCCAGCAGCCAAGGGGCGACAGGGCCTTTCAACGAGCAGTACTTC
TRBJ2-1	TRBD2	few	TRBV5-6	CASSPGATSGSGEQFF	TGTGCCAGCAGCCCTGGAGCGACTAGCGGGAGTGGCGAGCAGTTCTTC
TRBJ1-5	.	once	TRBV12-3/TRBV12-4	CASSPGDHSNQPQHF	TGTGCCAGCAGTCCCGGGGATCATAGCAATCAGCCCCAGCATTTT
TRBJ1-1	.	.	TRBV11-2	CASSWGSTEAFF	TGTGCCAGCAGCTGGGGGAGCACTGAAGCTTTCTTT
TRBJ2-2	TRBD2	.	TRBV2	CASRETSGRTTGELFF	TGTGCCAGCAGAGAAACTAGCGGGAGGACGACCGGGGAGCTGTTTTTT
TRBJ2-2	TRBD1	many	TRBV6-5	CASSYTGQGTGELFF	TGTGCCAGCAGTTATACAGGACAGGGGACCGGGGAGCTGTTTTTT
TRBJ2-2	.	many	TRBV12-3/TRBV12-4	CASSRGGAGELFF	TGTGCCAGCAGCCGCGGGGGCGCCGGGGAGCTGTTTTTT
TRBJ2-7	TRBD2	many	TRBV6-2/TRBV6-3	CASSPGLARYEQYF	TGTGCCAGCAGCCCGGGACTAGCACGGTACGAGCAGTACTTC
TRBJ2-2	.	.	TRBV11-2	CASSTAGTGELFF	TGTGCCAGCAGCACCGCAGGGACCGGGGAGCTGTTTTTT
TRBJ1-5	TRBD1	many	TRBV12-3/TRBV12-4	CASSLSRQGVANQPQHF	TGTGCCAGCAGTTTATCTAGACAGGGGGTCGCCAATCAGCCCCAGCATTTT
TRBJ2-2	.	many	TRBV6-1	CASSPQTFANTGELFF	TGTGCCAGCAGCCCCCAGACTTTCGCGAACACCGGGGAGCTGTTTTTT